These T cell receptor beta chains were read from a single sample in a study of CD8+ T cells in alopecia areata. The protocol was immunoSEQ multiplex PCR, while the TCRdb copy is restricted to in-frame clones and leaves out a portion. The sample comprises approximately 210,000 clones, over 60% of which are singletons, and about 4.2% rests with the top ten. Here the sequenced sample was CD4+ T cells sorted from blood, taken at week 4, from a patient treated with tofacitinib. These receptor sequences come from a human donor with alopecia areata. Each CDR3 is given with its conserved first and last residue. Fields, in order: V gene, J gene, D gene, clone size, CDR3 DNA, CDR3 protein. D genes are given only for firm matches. Clone size is shown for a subset of rows, as once, few, many or a class of expanded clone.

>TRBV5-1|TRBJ2-3|TRBD1|.
TGCGCCAGCAGCGTCGACAGGGAAGCGCAGTATTTT
CASSVDREAQYF
>TRBV7-2|TRBJ1-1|.|.
TGTGCCAGCAGCTCAGGGACCCAGAACACTGAAGCTTTCTTT
CASSSGTQNTEAFF
>TRBV7-9|TRBJ2-7|.|.
TGTGCCAGCAACGGAGGCTCCTACGAGCAGTACTTC
CASNGGSYEQYF
>TRBV5-1|TRBJ2-3|TRBD1|.
TGCGCCAGCAGCTTGAATCCGGGACAGGGGGCGGATACGCAGTATTTT
CASSLNPGQGADTQYF
>TRBV4-1|TRBJ1-2|TRBD1|.
TGCGCCAGCAGCCAAGATCGGGGACAGGGGAACTATGGCTACACCTTC
CASSQDRGQGNYGYTF
>TRBV29-1|TRBJ2-7|.|.
TGCAGCGTTGGTCAAGGGTTAGGCTACGAGCAGTACTTC
CSVGQGLGYEQYF
>TRBV9|TRBJ2-2|TRBD1|.
TGTGCCAGCAGCGCCGGCCCTGACAGGGCGCGGGCCGGGGAGCTGTTTTTT
CASSAGPDRARAGELFF
>TRBV2|TRBJ1-2|.|.
TGTGCCAGCAGTGTTGGCTATGGCTACACCTTC
CASSVGYGYTF
>TRBV27|TRBJ2-5|.|.
TGTGCCAGCAGTAGGTCATTGGGTTCTGGAGGGGAGACCCAGTACTTC
CASSRSLGSGGETQYF
>TRBV11-2|TRBJ2-7|TRBD1|.
TGTGCCAGCAGCTTAGGCGCCGGGACAGGGACGTACGAGCAGTACTTC
CASSLGAGTGTYEQYF
>TRBV7-2|TRBJ2-5|.|.
TGTGCCAGCAACATCGGAACGGGGGAGACCCAGTACTTC
CASNIGTGETQYF
>TRBV10-3|TRBJ1-4|.|.
TGTGCCATCAGTGAAGCTAATGAAAAACTGTTTTTT
CAISEANEKLFF
>TRBV11-1|TRBJ2-3|.|.
TGTGCCAGCAGCCTGAGATCGGCCTTAGACGCAGATACGCAGTATTTT
CASSLRSALDADTQYF
>TRBV5-4|TRBJ1-1|TRBD1|once
TGTGCCAGCAGCTCATGGACAGGGAACACTGAAGCTTTCTTT
CASSSWTGNTEAFF
>TRBV29-1|TRBJ1-1|.|.
TGCAGCGTTGCTCTTGGGGGTACGATAGCTGAAGCTTTCTTT
CSVALGGTIAEAFF
>TRBV27|TRBJ1-6|.|once
TGTGCCAGCAGTCCGGACTACTCCTATAATTCACCCCTCCACTTT
CASSPDYSYNSPLHF
>TRBV30|TRBJ1-4|.|.
TGTGCCTGGAGTGTAAGGTTGGAAAAACTGTTTTTT
CAWSVRLEKLFF
>TRBV5-1|TRBJ2-1|TRBD2|few
TGCGCCAGCAGCCTCCGCGGGGGGGCCTGGGATGAGCAGTTCTTC
CASSLRGGAWDEQFF
>TRBV6-6|TRBJ2-5|TRBD1|.
TGTGCCTACTACAGGGGAAGTAGCGAGACCCAGTACTTC
CAYYRGSSETQYF
>TRBV29-1|TRBJ2-3|TRBD2|.
TGCAGCGTTGAAGGGACTAGCGGGGGAGATACGCAGTATTTT
CSVEGTSGGDTQYF
>TRBV5-6|TRBJ1-2|.|.
TGTGCCAGCAGCTTGGGGCCGCCTCAGCAGGGGAACTATGGCTACACCTTC
CASSLGPPQQGNYGYTF
>TRBV6-5|TRBJ2-1|.|.
TGTGCCAGCAGTTACCTTGATAGGGTGGGCAATGAGCAGTTCTTC
CASSYLDRVGNEQFF
>TRBV27|TRBJ1-2|TRBD1|.
TGTGCCAGCAGTTGGAGGACAGGGAACGGCTACACCTTC
CASSWRTGNGYTF
>TRBV2|TRBJ1-1|.|.
TGTGCCAGCAGTGAAAGTGTCGGTACAGTCGCTTTCTTT
CASSESVGTVAFF
>TRBV18|TRBJ2-7|.|.
TGTGCCAGCTCACCACAACAGAAGGAGCAGTACTTC
CASSPQQKEQYF